This TCR beta chain was sequenced for a study of radiotherapy plus CTLA-4 blockade in lung cancer. Overall study context: Objective responses were documented in about 18% of patients, with disease control in around 31%.

This table comes from immunoSEQ multiplex PCR, and its TCRdb copy is limited to in-frame clones, with some not included. The sample has tens of thousands of clones, roughly 90% seen once. The germline V gene has CDR1 MGHRA and CDR2 YSYEKL. The V end was cut by 1 base, the J end by 5 bases, with 11 bases between. This CDR3 has 14 residues. This clone has just one count. Its antigen is not known. Study-level results: Expansion in blood of tumor-derived TCR clones was seen after radiotherapy plus ipilimumab.

Specimen: peripheral blood, collected from a patient treated with radiotherapy plus ipilimumab. The genes are TRBV4-1 and TRBJ2-5; D possibly corresponds to TRBD1 (5 bases). The clonotype originates from a human donor with non-small cell lung cancer whose response to radiotherapy plus ipilimumab could not be evaluated. The CDR3 protein is CASSQVVGVETQYF. CDR3 nucleotide sequence: TGCGCCAGCAGCCAAGTGGTAGGGGTCGAGACCCAGTACTTC.